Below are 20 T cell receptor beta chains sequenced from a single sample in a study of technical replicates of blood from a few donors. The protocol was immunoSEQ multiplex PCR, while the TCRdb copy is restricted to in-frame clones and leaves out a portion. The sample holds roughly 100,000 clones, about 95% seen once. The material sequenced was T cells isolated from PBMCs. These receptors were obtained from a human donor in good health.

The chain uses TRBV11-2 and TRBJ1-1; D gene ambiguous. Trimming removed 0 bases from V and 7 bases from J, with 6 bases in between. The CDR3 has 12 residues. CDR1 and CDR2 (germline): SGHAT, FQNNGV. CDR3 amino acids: CASSLERIEAFF. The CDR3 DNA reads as TGTGCCAGCAGCTTAGAGAGGATTGAAGCTTTCTTT.

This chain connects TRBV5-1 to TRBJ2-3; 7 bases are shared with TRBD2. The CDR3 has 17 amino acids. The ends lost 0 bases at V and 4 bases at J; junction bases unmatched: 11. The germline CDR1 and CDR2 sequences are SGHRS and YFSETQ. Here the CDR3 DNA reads TGCGCCAGCAGCTTGGATGCGGGGGACCCGTACTCAGATACGCAGTATTTT. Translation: CASSLDAGDPYSDTQYF.

The CDR3 sequence: CASSELLVGAEQYF. In DNA, the CDR3 is TGCGCCAGCAGTGAATTATTGGTGGGGGCTGAGCAGTACTTC. The chain carries TRBV10-2 and TRBJ2-7, with D perhaps TRBD1 (6 bases). The CDR3 has 14 residues. The V gene's germline CDR1 is WSHSY and CDR2 SAAADI. Trimming removed 3 bases from V and 7 bases from J, with 16 bases in between.

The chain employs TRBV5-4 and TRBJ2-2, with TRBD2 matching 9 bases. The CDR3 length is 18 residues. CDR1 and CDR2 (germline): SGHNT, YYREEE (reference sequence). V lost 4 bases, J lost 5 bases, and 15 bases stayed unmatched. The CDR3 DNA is TGTGCCAGCAGCGCGAGACTAGCGGCCTACAAAAAAACCGGGGAGCTGTTTTTT. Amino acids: CASSARLAAYKKTGELFF.

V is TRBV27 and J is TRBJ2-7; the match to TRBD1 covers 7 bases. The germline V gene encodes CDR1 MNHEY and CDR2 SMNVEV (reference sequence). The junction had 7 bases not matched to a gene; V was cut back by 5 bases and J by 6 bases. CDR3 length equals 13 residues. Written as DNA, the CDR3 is TGTGCCAGCAGTCTAAACAGGGGCTCCGAGCAGTACTTC. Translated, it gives CASSLNRGSEQYF.

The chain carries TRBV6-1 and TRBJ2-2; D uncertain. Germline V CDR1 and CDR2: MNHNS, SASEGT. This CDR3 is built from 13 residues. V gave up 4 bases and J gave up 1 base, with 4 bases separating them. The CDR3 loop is CASSGGNTGELFF. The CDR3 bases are TGTGCCAGCAGTGGAGGGAACACCGGGGAGCTGTTTTTT.

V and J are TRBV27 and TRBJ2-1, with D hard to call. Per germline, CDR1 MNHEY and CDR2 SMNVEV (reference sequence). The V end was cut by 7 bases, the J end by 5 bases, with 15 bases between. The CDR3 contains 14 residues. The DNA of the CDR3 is TGTGCCAGCAAAGGCTGGGCCGCTCACAATGAGCAGTTCTTC. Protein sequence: CASKGWAAHNEQFF.

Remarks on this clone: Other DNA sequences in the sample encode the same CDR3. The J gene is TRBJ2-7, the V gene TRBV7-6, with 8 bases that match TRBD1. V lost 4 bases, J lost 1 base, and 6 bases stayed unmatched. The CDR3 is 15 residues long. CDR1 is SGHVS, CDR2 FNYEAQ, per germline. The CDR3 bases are TGTGCCAGCAGCTCCAGCAGGGACAGGTCCTACGAGCAGTACTTC. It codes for CASSSSRDRSYEQYF.

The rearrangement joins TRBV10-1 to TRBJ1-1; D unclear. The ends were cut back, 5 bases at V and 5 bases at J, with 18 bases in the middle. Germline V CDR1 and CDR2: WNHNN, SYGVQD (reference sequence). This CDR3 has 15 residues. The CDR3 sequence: CASSKFEDMRTEAFF. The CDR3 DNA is TGCGCCAGCAGTAAGTTCGAGGATATGAGGACTGAAGCTTTCTTT.

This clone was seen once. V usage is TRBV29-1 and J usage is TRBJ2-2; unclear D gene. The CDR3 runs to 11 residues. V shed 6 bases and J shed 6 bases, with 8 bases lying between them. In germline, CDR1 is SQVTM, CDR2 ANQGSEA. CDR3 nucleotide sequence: TGCAGCGTCCCTGTAGCCGGGGAGCTGTTTTTT. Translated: CSVPVAGELFF.

CDR3 coding DNA: TGCGCCAGCAGCCGGACAGGAACAGATACGCAGTATTTT. Its translation is CASSRTGTDTQYF. The gene calls are TRBV10-1 and TRBJ2-3; 7 nucleotides match TRBD1. Germline V CDR1 and CDR2: WNHNN, SYGVQD (reference sequence). J lost 3 bases, V lost 6 bases, and 3 bases had no gene match. The CDR3 has 13 amino acids.

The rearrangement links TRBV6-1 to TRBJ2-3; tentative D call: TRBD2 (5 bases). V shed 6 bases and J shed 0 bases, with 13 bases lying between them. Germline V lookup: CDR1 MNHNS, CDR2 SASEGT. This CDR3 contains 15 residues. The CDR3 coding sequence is TGTGCCAGCAGGAGCGGCGGTTCTAGCACAGATACGCAGTATTTT. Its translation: CASRSGGSSTDTQYF.

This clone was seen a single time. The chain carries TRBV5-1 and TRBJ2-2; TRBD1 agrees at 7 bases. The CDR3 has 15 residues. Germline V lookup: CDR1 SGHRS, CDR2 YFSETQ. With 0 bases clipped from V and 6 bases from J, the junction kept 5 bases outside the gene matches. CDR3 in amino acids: CASSLGTGRAGELFF. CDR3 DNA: TGCGCCAGCAGCTTGGGGACAGGTCGGGCCGGGGAGCTGTTTTTT.

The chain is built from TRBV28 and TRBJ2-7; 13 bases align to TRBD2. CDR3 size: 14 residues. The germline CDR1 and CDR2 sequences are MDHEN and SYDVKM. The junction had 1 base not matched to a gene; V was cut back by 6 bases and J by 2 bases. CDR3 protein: CASRGLAGTYEQYF. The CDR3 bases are TGTGCCAGCAGGGGACTAGCGGGAACCTACGAGCAGTACTTC. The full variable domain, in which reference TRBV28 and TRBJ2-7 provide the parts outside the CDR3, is DVKVTQSSRYLVKRTGEKVFLECVQDMDHENMFWYRQDPGLGLRLIYFSYDVKMKEKGDIPEGYSVSREKKERFSLILESASTNQTSMYLCASRGLAGTYEQYFGPGTRLTVT.

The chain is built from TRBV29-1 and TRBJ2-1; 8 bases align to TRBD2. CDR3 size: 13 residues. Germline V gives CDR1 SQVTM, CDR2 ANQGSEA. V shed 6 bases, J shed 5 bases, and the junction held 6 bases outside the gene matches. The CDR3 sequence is CSVRTSPDNEQFF. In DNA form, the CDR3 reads TGCAGCGTCAGGACTAGCCCCGACAATGAGCAGTTCTTC.

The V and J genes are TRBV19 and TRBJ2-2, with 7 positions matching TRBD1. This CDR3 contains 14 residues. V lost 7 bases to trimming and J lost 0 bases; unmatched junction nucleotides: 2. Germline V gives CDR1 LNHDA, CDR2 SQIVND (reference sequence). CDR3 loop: CASMGTANTGELFF. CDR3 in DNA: TGTGCCAGTATGGGGACAGCGAACACCGGGGAGCTGTTTTTT.

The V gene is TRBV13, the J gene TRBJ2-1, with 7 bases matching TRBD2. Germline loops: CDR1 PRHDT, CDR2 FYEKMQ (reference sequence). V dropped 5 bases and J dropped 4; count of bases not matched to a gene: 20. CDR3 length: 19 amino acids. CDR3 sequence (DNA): TGTGCCAGCAGCATCTCCCCATCAGTGAGAGCGGGGCCATACAATGAGCAGTTCTTC. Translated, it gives CASSISPSVRAGPYNEQFF.

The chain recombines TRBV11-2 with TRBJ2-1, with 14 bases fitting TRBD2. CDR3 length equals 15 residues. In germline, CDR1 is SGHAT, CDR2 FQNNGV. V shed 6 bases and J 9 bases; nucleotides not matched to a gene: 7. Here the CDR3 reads CASSPKTSGRGEQFF. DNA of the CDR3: TGTGCCAGCAGTCCAAAGACTAGCGGGAGGGGTGAGCAGTTCTTC. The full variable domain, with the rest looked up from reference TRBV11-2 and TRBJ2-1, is EAGVAQSPRYKIIEKRQSVAFWCNPISGHATLYWYQQILGQGPKLLIQFQNNGVVDDSQLPKDRFSAERLKGVDSTLKIQPAKLEDSAVYLCASSPKTSGRGEQFFGPGTRLTVL.

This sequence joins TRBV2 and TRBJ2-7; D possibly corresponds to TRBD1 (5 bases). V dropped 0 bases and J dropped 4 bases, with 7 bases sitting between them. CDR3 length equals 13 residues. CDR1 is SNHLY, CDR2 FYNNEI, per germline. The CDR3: CASSEAPGYEQYF. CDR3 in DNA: TGTGCCAGCAGTGAAGCGCCAGGGTACGAGCAGTACTTC.

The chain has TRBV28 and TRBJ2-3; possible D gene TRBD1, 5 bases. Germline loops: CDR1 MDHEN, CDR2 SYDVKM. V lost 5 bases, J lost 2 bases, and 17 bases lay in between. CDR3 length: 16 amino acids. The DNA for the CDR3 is TGTGCCAGCAGTCCCGACCTCAGACAGTACACAGATACGCAGTATTTT. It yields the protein CASSPDLRQYTDTQYF. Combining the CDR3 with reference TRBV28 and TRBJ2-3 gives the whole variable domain DVKVTQSSRYLVKRTGEKVFLECVQDMDHENMFWYRQDPGLGLRLIYFSYDVKMKEKGDIPEGYSVSREKKERFSLILESASTNQTSMYLCASSPDLRQYTDTQYFGPGTRLTVL.